Below, 32 T cell receptor beta chains from the same sample are listed, as sequenced in a study of radiotherapy plus CTLA-4 blockade in lung cancer. The method was immunoSEQ multiplex PCR; TCRdb's version includes in-frame clones alone and lacks a portion of them. The top ten hold less than 20% of the sample, which has 40,000 or so clones, 63% seen once. Material: peripheral blood, obtained from a patient treated with radiotherapy plus ipilimumab. The receptors come from a human donor with non-small cell lung cancer who had a partial response to radiotherapy plus ipilimumab.

CDR3 nucleotide sequence: TGTGCCAGCGGACCGGGGGAGACCCAGTACTTC. This translates into CASGPGETQYF. The J gene is TRBJ2-5, the V gene TRBV6-5, with D perhaps matching TRBD2 (5 bases). This CDR3 has 11 amino acids. Trimming left V 8 bases short and J 5 bases short, with 9 bases between. Germline CDR1 and CDR2: MNHEY and SVGAGI.

The V gene is TRBV18, the J gene TRBJ1-4, with 9 bases matching TRBD1. V lost 0 bases to trimming and J lost 11 bases; unmatched junction nucleotides: 7. This CDR3 has 15 residues. In germline, CDR1 is KGHSH, CDR2 LQKENI. This chain's CDR3 is CASSPPLTGGAKLFF. CDR3 in DNA: TGTGCCAGCTCACCACCCCTTACAGGGGGCGCGAAACTGTTTTTT.

This chain connects TRBV5-5 to TRBJ2-1, with D possibly being TRBD1 (7 bases). CDR3 length equals 15 residues. The V end was cut by 0 bases, the J end by 4 bases, with 11 bases between. CDR1 and CDR2 (germline): SGHKS, YYEKEE (reference sequence). The CDR3 here is CASSLVPGGYNEQFF. In DNA form, the CDR3 reads TGTGCCAGCAGCTTGGTCCCAGGGGGGTACAATGAGCAGTTCTTC. The whole variable domain, filled in from reference TRBV5-5 and TRBJ2-1, reads DAGVTQSPTHLIKTRGQQVTLRCSPISGHKSVSWYQQVLGQGPQFIFQYYEKEERGRGNFPDRFSARQFPNYSSELNVNALLLGDSALYLCASSLVPGGYNEQFFGPGTRLTVL.

This clone was found a few times. This chain links TRBV6-5 with TRBJ2-5, with 7 bases lining up with TRBD2. Germline V gives CDR1 MNHEY, CDR2 SVGAGI. This CDR3 has 15 amino acids. Trimming cost V 9 bases and J 4 bases; bases outside gene matches: 14. CDR3: CASAPTLAERETQYF. CDR3 in DNA: TGTGCCAGTGCGCCGACTCTAGCGGAAAGAGAGACCCAGTACTTC.

The chain is built from TRBV27 and TRBJ1-1, with 8 bases identical to TRBD1. The germline gives CDR1 MNHEY, CDR2 SMNVEV (reference sequence). V trimming: 9 bases; J trimming: 2 bases; junction bases outside the gene matches: 8. The CDR3 is 14 amino acids. CDR3 region: CARRTGRGNTEAFF. As DNA, the CDR3 is TGTGCCAGGAGGACAGGGCGGGGTAACACTGAAGCTTTCTTT.

This clone was seen more than once but under ten times. The genes are TRBV5-4 and TRBJ2-7; TRBD1 aligns across 8 bases. The V gene end was trimmed by 3 bases and the J gene end by 3 bases; junction bases not matched to a gene: 11. The CDR3 has 16 residues. CDR1 is SGHNT, CDR2 YYREEE, per germline (reference sequence). CDR3 nucleotides: TGTGCCAGCAGCTCAACACCGGGACAGGCTGACTACGAGCAGTACTTC. Its translation: CASSSTPGQADYEQYF.

This chain joins TRBV6-1 and TRBJ1-1; D gene ambiguous. CDR3 size: 12 residues. Trimming removed 6 bases at V and 5 bases at J, with 10 bases between. Germline CDR1 and CDR2: MNHNS and SASEGT. CDR3 region: CASSIAETEAFF. The CDR3 DNA is TGTGCCAGCAGCATCGCGGAGACTGAAGCTTTCTTT.

The gene calls are TRBV30 and TRBJ2-6, with TRBD1 matching over 9 bases. Germline V gene lookup returns CDR1 GTSNPN and CDR2 SVGIG (reference sequence). With V trimmed by 8 bases and J by 0 bases, 11 bases remained unmatched. The length of the CDR3 is 17 residues. In DNA, the CDR3 is TGTGCCGGCACAGGGGGCCATACCCACTCTGGGGCCAACGTCCTGACTTTC. Protein product: CAGTGGHTHSGANVLTF.

This chain joins TRBV2 and TRBJ2-1, with 9 nucleotides matching TRBD1. In germline, CDR1 is SNHLY, CDR2 FYNNEI. After removal of 7 bases from V and 2 bases from J, the junction contained 3 bases not matched to a gene. CDR3 length: 14 amino acids. The DNA for the CDR3 is TGTGCCAGCAAACGACAGGGGGCCTACAATGAGCAGTTCTTC. Translating gives CASKRQGAYNEQFF.

The V gene is TRBV5-4, the J gene TRBJ2-5, with 7 bases fitting TRBD2. Looked up from germline, CDR1 is SGHNT and CDR2 is YYREEE (reference sequence). V lost 0 bases, J lost 2 bases, and 7 bases stayed unmatched. This CDR3 is 16 amino acids long. CDR3 bases: TGTGCCAGCAGCTTGGCCCTTAGCGGGCCTCAAGAGACCCAGTACTTC. Its protein is CASSLALSGPQETQYF.

This chain links TRBV7-9 with TRBJ2-5; no clear D gene. Trimming removed 3 bases at V and 3 bases at J, with 23 bases between. CDR3 length: 18 amino acids. Germline assignment: CDR1 SEHNR and CDR2 FQNEAQ (reference sequence). Here the CDR3 DNA reads TGTGCCAGCAGCTTGATACAGTTCCGAAACTTATTTGAAGAGACCCAGTACTTC. It translates to CASSLIQFRNLFEETQYF.

This clone was seen more than once but under ten times. The chain is built from TRBV30 and TRBJ1-2, with D tentatively TRBD1 (5 bases). The germline V gene has CDR1 GTSNPN and CDR2 SVGIG (reference sequence). The CDR3 length is 13 residues. The ends were cut back, 4 bases at V and 1 base at J, with 10 bases in the middle. CDR3 residues: CAWTSDSNYGYTF. CDR3 sequence (DNA): TGTGCCTGGACCTCCGACAGTAACTATGGCTACACCTTC.

This clone has just one count. The chain recombines TRBV5-4 with TRBJ2-2; 10 bases align to TRBD2. CDR3 size: 17 residues. The trim removed 4 bases at V and 3 bases at J, leaving 9 bases unmatched. Germline V gene sequence: CDR1 SGHNT, CDR2 YYREEE (reference sequence). The CDR3 DNA sequence: TGTGCCAGCAGCCCTGGGGTAGCGGGGGGCGACACCGGGGAGCTGTTTTTT. It codes for CASSPGVAGGDTGELFF.

This chain joins TRBV4-1 and TRBJ2-7; 9 bases agree with TRBD1. The V gene's germline CDR1 is MGHRA and CDR2 YSYEKL. The CDR3 covers 16 residues. The V gene end was trimmed by 1 base and the J gene end by 2 bases; junction bases not matched to a gene: 6. The CDR3 DNA sequence: TGCGCCAGCAGCCAAGTTTCCGGGACAGGGACCTACGAGCAGTACTTC. Translating it yields CASSQVSGTGTYEQYF.

The J gene is TRBJ2-7, the V gene TRBV5-1; D perhaps matches TRBD1 (6 bases). V was cut by 2 bases and J by 7 bases, with 22 bases left in between. Germline CDR1 reads SGHRS; CDR2 reads YFSETQ. The CDR3 runs to 16 residues. CDR3: CASSFVPGVWLCEQYF. The CDR3, as DNA: TGCGCCAGCAGCTTCGTACCAGGGGTCTGGCTCTGTGAGCAGTACTTC.

This clone was detected once. V is TRBV29-1 and J is TRBJ1-5; 10 bases line up with TRBD1. The CDR3 spans 15 residues. The trim removed 6 bases at V and 5 bases at J, leaving 10 bases unmatched. CDR1 and CDR2 from the germline V gene are SQVTM and ANQGSEA. CDR3 sequence (DNA): TGCAGCGTCGCATCCGGGACAGGGGCCGATCAGCCCCAGCATTTT. This sequence encodes CSVASGTGADQPQHF.

The V call is TRBV2, the J call TRBJ2-2; D remains ambiguous. Germline V gives CDR1 SNHLY, CDR2 FYNNEI. CDR3 length equals 14 residues. Trimming pared 6 bases from V and 2 bases from J, leaving 10 bases between. The CDR3 loop reads CASRDTANTGELFF. DNA for the CDR3: TGTGCCAGCAGGGATACAGCAAACACCGGGGAGCTGTTTTTT.

The chain is built from TRBV7-3 and TRBJ2-7, with 12 bases that match TRBD2. V lost 5 bases to trimming and J lost 4 bases; unmatched junction nucleotides: 0. This CDR3 region has 13 residues. Germline CDR1 is SGHTA and CDR2 is FQGTGA. The CDR3 loop is CASSLAGGYEQYF. Written as DNA, the CDR3 is TGTGCCAGCAGCCTAGCGGGAGGGTACGAGCAGTACTTC.

This rearrangement joins TRBV15 to TRBJ2-1, with 10 bases matching TRBD2. The CDR3 runs 16 residues. Trimming at V came to 0 bases and at J to 10 bases, leaving 9 bases not matched to a gene. Germline CDR1 and CDR2: LNHNV and YYDKDF (reference sequence). In DNA, the CDR3 is TGTGCCACCAGCAGAGACCCTCTAGCGGGAGTGGGGGAGCAGTTCTTC. Translated, it gives CATSRDPLAGVGEQFF.

Only a few counts were recorded for this clone. The rearrangement uses TRBV29-1 and TRBJ2-3, with D tentatively TRBD2 (6 bases). CDR3 length: 16 residues. The ends were cut back, 0 bases at V and 0 bases at J, with 13 bases in the middle. The germline CDR1 and CDR2 sequences are SQVTM and ANQGSEA. CDR3 sequence (DNA): TGCAGCGTTGAAGATAACGGGGGTAGGAGCACAGATACGCAGTATTTT. Protein: CSVEDNGGRSTDTQYF.

This clone has just a few counts. The chain uses TRBV2 and TRBJ1-1; D may be TRBD1 (6 bases). This CDR3 comprises 15 residues. Germline assignment: CDR1 SNHLY and CDR2 FYNNEI. V lost 5 bases to trimming and J lost 0 bases, with 13 bases between them. CDR3 in DNA: TGTGCCAGCAGTACTACAGGGTCCATGAACACTGAAGCTTTCTTT. Its translation is CASSTTGSMNTEAFF.

This clone was counted a few times. This sequence joins TRBV5-1 and TRBJ1-1; TRBD1 is a possible D gene (6 bases). The CDR3 totals 13 residues. Germline V gene data show CDR1 as SGHRS and CDR2 as YFSETQ. The germline V and J ends were trimmed by 4 bases and 2 bases, with 9 bases remaining between them. As DNA, the CDR3 is TGCGCCAGCAGCGAACAGGGTAACACTGAAGCTTTCTTT. This sequence encodes CASSEQGNTEAFF.

The rearrangement joins TRBV29-1 to TRBJ2-1, with 13 nucleotides matching TRBD2. The CDR3 sequence is 17 residues long. Germline V lookup: CDR1 SQVTM, CDR2 ANQGSEA. Trimming cost V 3 bases and J 6 bases; bases outside gene matches: 11. The CDR3 DNA sequence: TGCAGCGTTGAGATCCTGGGACTAGCGGGGTCCGGCAATGAGCAGTTCTTC. Translating gives CSVEILGLAGSGNEQFF.

This clone was recorded a few times. This chain connects TRBV4-3 to TRBJ2-1; D gene uncertain. Trimming removed 0 bases from V and 5 bases from J, with 8 bases in between. The CDR3 is 14 residues long. From germline, CDR1 is LGHNA and CDR2 YSLEER. The CDR3 here is CASSQENRDNEQFF. The CDR3 DNA reads TGCGCCAGCAGCCAAGAAAACCGAGACAATGAGCAGTTCTTC.

This rearrangement joins TRBV5-1 to TRBJ2-1, with D maybe TRBD1 (6 bases). The CDR3 is 15 amino acids. Germline CDR1 is SGHRS and CDR2 is YFSETQ. V lost 8 bases and J lost 5, with 20 bases in between. The CDR3 here is CASSKVQGMNNEQFF. The DNA of the CDR3 is TGCGCCAGTTCGAAGGTACAGGGCATGAACAATGAGCAGTTCTTC.

V and J are TRBV5-5 and TRBJ1-1; D is possibly TRBD1 (6 bases). The ends were cut back, 3 bases at V and 4 bases at J, with 16 bases in the middle. In germline, CDR1 is SGHKS, CDR2 YYEKEE (reference sequence). The CDR3 runs 15 residues. This chain's CDR3 is CASSYLGGAGTEAFF. The DNA for the CDR3 is TGTGCCAGCAGCTATCTGGGGGGGGCTGGCACTGAAGCTTTCTTT.

This clone showed up just once. The J gene is TRBJ2-7, the V gene TRBV10-3; D remains ambiguous. Trimming removed 1 base from V and 5 bases from J, with 15 bases in between. Per germline, CDR1 ENHRY and CDR2 SYGVKD. The CDR3 has 15 residues. The CDR3 reads CAISELRLLPNEQYF. The CDR3 DNA reads TGTGCCATCAGTGAGTTGAGACTCCTCCCTAACGAGCAGTACTTC.

By sample fraction, this clone is medium-sized. The chain combines TRBV6-6 with TRBJ1-3; no clear D. There are 15 residues in the CDR3. Trimming stripped 0 bases from V and 4 bases from J, with 10 bases between. Germline CDR1 and CDR2: MNHNY and SVGAGI (reference sequence). CDR3 amino acids: CASSYSTGSGNTIYF. For the CDR3, the DNA is TGTGCCAGCAGTTACTCTACCGGGTCAGGAAACACCATATATTTT.

The CDR3 sequence is CASSPRTRSQETQYF. Here the CDR3 DNA reads TGTGCCAGCAGTCCGAGAACCAGGTCCCAAGAGACCCAGTACTTC. V is TRBV11-2 and J is TRBJ2-5; D call uncertain. Trimming removed 6 bases at V and 1 base at J, with 15 bases between. Germline assignment: CDR1 SGHAT and CDR2 FQNNGV. This CDR3 comprises 15 residues.

This clone showed up many times. The rearrangement uses TRBV6-5 and TRBJ1-3; 8 positions match TRBD1. The germline gives CDR1 MNHEY, CDR2 SVGAGI. This CDR3 spans 14 amino acids. The trim removed 4 bases at V and 3 bases at J, leaving 2 bases unmatched. The CDR3 DNA sequence: TGTGCCAGCAGTTCAGACAGGGGTGGAAACACCATATATTTT. Translating gives CASSSDRGGNTIYF.

The sample holds one count of this clone. J is TRBJ2-3 and V is TRBV27; tentative D call: TRBD2 (6 bases). Trimming shortened V by 0 bases and J by 4 bases, and 14 bases separated the two germline ends. The CDR3 covers 16 residues. In germline, CDR1 is MNHEY, CDR2 SMNVEV (reference sequence). The CDR3 spells CASSLSRAGNPDTQYF. CDR3 coding DNA: TGTGCCAGCAGTTTATCGAGGGCGGGGAATCCAGATACGCAGTATTTT.

The rearrangement joins TRBV9 to TRBJ2-2, with TRBD2 matching over 9 bases. Trimming cost V 4 bases and J 1 base; bases outside gene matches: 2. The germline V gene has CDR1 SGDLS and CDR2 YYNGEE. The CDR3 has 15 residues. CDR3 residues: CASSRTSENTGELFF. CDR3 in DNA: TGTGCCAGCAGCAGGACTAGCGAGAACACCGGGGAGCTGTTTTTT.